One and the same sample provided the 31 T cell receptor beta chains below, sequenced in a study of blood T cell repertoires in COVID-19. The repertoire was sequenced with immunoSEQ multiplex PCR; TCRdb's copy has only in-frame clones and lacks some. This table holds about 260,000 clones, more than 70% found once. Sequencing was done on a sample of peripheral blood. The receptors shown here come from a woman in her forties or fifties with acute or convalescent COVID-19.

The chain employs TRBV30 and TRBJ2-3; TRBD2 matches at 13 bases. CDR1 and CDR2 from the germline V gene are GTSNPN and SVGIG (reference sequence). V lost 3 bases to trimming and J lost 7 bases; unmatched junction nucleotides: 4. This CDR3 comprises 14 residues. The CDR3 DNA sequence: TGTGCCTGGAGACTAGCGGGAGGGTTACATACGCAGTATTTT. As protein: CAWRLAGGLHTQYF.

This chain joins TRBV28 and TRBJ2-1; TRBD2 aligns across 11 bases. V shed 6 bases, J shed 4 bases, and the junction held 8 bases outside the gene matches. This CDR3 region has 16 residues. CDR1 MDHEN and CDR2 SYDVKM come from the germline V gene. Written as DNA, the CDR3 is TGTGCCAGCAGAATTCCCGGACTAGCGGGTTACAATGAGCAGTTCTTC. As protein: CASRIPGLAGYNEQFF.

The genes are TRBV5-5 and TRBJ2-2; D call uncertain. Per the germline V gene, CDR1 is SGHKS and CDR2 is YYEKEE (reference sequence). The ends were cut back, 0 bases at V and 6 bases at J, with 9 bases in the middle. The CDR3 spans 14 residues. The chain's CDR3 is CASSLGVGAGELFF. The DNA of the CDR3 is TGTGCCAGCAGCTTGGGGGTCGGAGCCGGGGAGCTGTTTTTT.

This chain connects TRBV28 to TRBJ2-7, with 8 bases that match TRBD2. The germline V gene encodes CDR1 MDHEN and CDR2 SYDVKM. This CDR3 is built from 16 residues. J gave up 3 bases and V 6 bases, and 13 bases lay outside the gene matches. This CDR3 is CASSIPGGRGSYEQYF. The CDR3 DNA reads as TGTGCCAGCAGCATCCCGGGGGGGAGGGGTAGCTACGAGCAGTACTTC.

This clone was seen a single time. The chain employs TRBV6-2 or TRBV6-3 and TRBJ2-1; 8 bases are shared with TRBD1. Germline CDR1 MNHEY, CDR2 SVGEGT. This CDR3 comprises 14 residues. J gave up 10 bases and V 5 bases, and 10 bases lay outside the gene matches. CDR3 DNA: TGTGCCAGCAGTGATCAGGGGGCTTATTGGGAGCAGTTCTTC. Translated: CASSDQGAYWEQFF.

This clone was recorded once. The chain is built from TRBV3-1 (or the pseudogene TRBV3-2) and TRBJ2-1; D gene uncertain. The CDR3 length is 12 residues. Trimming cost V 0 bases and J 9 bases, with 6 bases left between them. From germline, CDR1 is LGHDT and CDR2 YNNKEL (reference sequence). The CDR3 sequence is CASSQDLPEQFF. In DNA form, the CDR3 reads TGTGCCAGCAGCCAAGATCTACCTGAGCAGTTCTTC.

V usage is TRBV2 and J usage is TRBJ1-1; D is unclear. Germline assignment: CDR1 SNHLY and CDR2 FYNNEI. This CDR3 has 16 residues. With 3 bases removed from V and 0 bases from J, the gap between germline ends came to 14 bases. The CDR3 nucleotides are TGTGCCAGCAGTGACACCCAACAGATCATGAACACTGAAGCTTTCTTT. Translation gives CASSDTQQIMNTEAFF.

The chain carries TRBV6-5 and TRBJ1-1, with 8 bases matching TRBD1. V was pared by 11 bases and J by 6 bases, with 8 bases of the junction left unmatched. CDR1 MNHEY and CDR2 SVGAGI come from the germline V gene. CDR3 length equals 12 residues. The CDR3 here is CAVRQGRSEAFF. CDR3 sequence (DNA): TGTGCCGTGAGACAGGGGAGGTCTGAAGCTTTCTTT.

The rearrangement joins TRBV11-3 to TRBJ2-7; maybe TRBD2 (5 bases). The CDR3 spans 18 residues. Deletions cut 0 bases from V and 1 base from J, with 19 bases between. Germline V lookup: CDR1 SGHNT, CDR2 YENEEA. CDR3 sequence (DNA): TGTGCCAGCAGCTTAGATGATCCAGCGGATAGACCTTCCTACGAGCAGTACTTC. Translation gives CASSLDDPADRPSYEQYF.

The chain links TRBV5-1 to TRBJ1-3, with D maybe TRBD1 (6 bases). V lost 3 bases, J lost 3 bases, and 13 bases lay in between. The germline gives CDR1 SGHRS, CDR2 YFSETQ. CDR3 length equals 15 residues. CDR3 in amino acids: CASSSGGLGGNTIYF. DNA of the CDR3: TGCGCCAGCAGCTCGGGGGGCCTTGGTGGAAACACCATATATTTT.

Only one count was recorded for this clone. The V call is TRBV6-5, the J call TRBJ1-1, with unresolved D. Trimming stripped 7 bases from V and 4 bases from J, with 13 bases between. The length of the CDR3 is 13 residues. Germline loops: CDR1 MNHEY, CDR2 SVGAGI. In DNA form, the CDR3 reads TGTGCCAGCATTTCCCTCGTCCGCACTGAAGCTTTCTTT. This translates into CASISLVRTEAFF.

The chain recombines TRBV11-1 with TRBJ1-1, with a possible D match to TRBD1 (5 bases). Germline loops: CDR1 SGHAT, CDR2 FQDESV (reference sequence). V shed 1 base and J shed 8 bases, with 5 bases lying between them. This CDR3 has 11 amino acids. The CDR3 protein is CASSLGTEAFF. CDR3 coding DNA: TGTGCCAGCAGCTTAGGGACAGAAGCTTTCTTT. The variable domain in full, with the rest retrieved from reference TRBV11-1 and TRBJ1-1, is EAEVAQSPRYKITEKSQAVAFWCDPISGHATLYWYRQILGQGPELLVQFQDESVVDDSQLPKDRFSAERLKGVDSTLKIQPAELGDSAMYLCASSLGTEAFFGQGTRLTVV.

The rearrangement uses TRBV24-1 and TRBJ1-1; the match to TRBD1 covers 8 bases. The trim removed 4 bases at V and 1 base at J, leaving 4 bases unmatched. Germline CDR1 reads KGHDR; CDR2 reads SFDVKD. There are 15 residues in the CDR3. Written as DNA, the CDR3 is TGTGCCACCAGTGAGGCCGGGACAGGGAACACTGAAGCTTTCTTT. This encodes CATSEAGTGNTEAFF.

The rearrangement links TRBV5-8 to TRBJ1-4; perhaps TRBD1 as D (5 bases). CDR1 and CDR2 from the germline V gene are SGHTS and YDEGEE. The CDR3 totals 16 residues. Trimming took off 0 bases at V and 0 bases at J, with 9 bases between the two ends. Here the CDR3 DNA reads TGTGCCAGCAGCTTGGCCGCGGGGGCAACTAATGAAAAACTGTTTTTT. Its protein product is CASSLAAGATNEKLFF.

The chain employs TRBV19 and TRBJ1-6, with TRBD1 matching 7 bases. Germline lookup yields CDR1 LNHDA and CDR2 SQIVND (reference sequence). The CDR3 totals 15 residues. V shed 6 bases and J 7 bases; nucleotides not matched to a gene: 9. CDR3 protein: CASRMTGIRNSPLHF. The DNA of the CDR3 is TGTGCCAGTAGAATGACAGGGATAAGGAATTCACCCCTCCACTTT.

This chain connects TRBV6-6 to TRBJ2-1; 7 bases are a match to TRBD2. This CDR3 spans 12 amino acids. Germline V gives CDR1 MNHNY, CDR2 SVGAGI (reference sequence). V lost 5 bases, J lost 6 bases, and 1 base stayed unmatched. The CDR3 DNA reads TGTGCCAGCAGTGGCGGGAGCAATGAGCAGTTCTTC. It codes for CASSGGSNEQFF.

V and J are TRBV28 and TRBJ2-7; D possibly corresponds to TRBD2 (6 bases). V lost 4 bases, J lost 3 bases, and 16 bases lay in between. The length of the CDR3 is 15 residues. Germline V lookup: CDR1 MDHEN, CDR2 SYDVKM. CDR3 in DNA: TGTGCCAGCAGTTCTCCGGGGGTCTTGGGCTACGAGCAGTACTTC. It encodes CASSSPGVLGYEQYF.

This sequence joins TRBV9 and TRBJ1-1; D gene unclear. Trimming pared 4 bases from V and 1 base from J, leaving 11 bases between. The germline CDR1 and CDR2 sequences are SGDLS and YYNGEE. This CDR3 has 14 residues. CDR3 coding DNA: TGTGCCAGCAGCCCTCAGAGGTCGAACACTGAAGCTTTCTTT. Its protein product is CASSPQRSNTEAFF.

This rearrangement joins TRBV6-5 to TRBJ2-5; D perhaps matches TRBD1 (6 bases). Germline V gives CDR1 MNHEY, CDR2 SVGAGI. Trimming left V 6 bases short and J 5 bases short, with 13 bases between. This CDR3 is 13 amino acids long. As DNA, the CDR3 is TGTGCCAGCAGCAGGGGATTGGCGGAGACCCAGTACTTC. Its translation: CASSRGLAETQYF.

A single count supports this clone. The chain recombines TRBV19 with TRBJ2-3, with 9 bases matching TRBD1. Trimming removed 5 bases from V and 2 bases from J; junction bases left unmatched: 5. The germline V gene encodes CDR1 LNHDA and CDR2 SQIVND (reference sequence). The CDR3 contains 15 residues. The CDR3 protein is CASSPRTGVTDTQYF. DNA for the CDR3: TGTGCCAGTAGTCCCCGGACAGGGGTCACAGATACGCAGTATTTT.

The chain's CDR3 is CASSLGGVTEAFF. For the CDR3, the DNA is TGTGCCAGCAGCTTAGGCGGGGTGACTGAAGCTTTCTTT. This rearrangement joins TRBV7-3 to TRBJ1-1, with D hard to call. V was shortened by 2 bases and J by 5 bases, with 9 bases between the two germline ends. From germline, CDR1 is SGHTA and CDR2 FQGTGA. CDR3 length equals 13 residues.

This sequence joins TRBV29-1 and TRBJ2-2; 8 bases fit TRBD1. CDR3 length: 13 residues. Germline CDR1 is SQVTM and CDR2 is ANQGSEA. V lost 6 bases, J lost 0 bases, and 0 bases stayed unmatched. The CDR3 DNA follows: TGCAGCGTGGACAGGGCGAACACCGGGGAGCTGTTTTTT. It specifies CSVDRANTGELFF.

The chain has TRBV6-2 or TRBV6-3 and TRBJ2-1; D perhaps matches TRBD2 (7 bases). There are 14 residues in the CDR3. Trimming cost V 2 bases and J 5 bases, with 10 bases left between them. Germline lookup yields CDR1 MNHEY and CDR2 SVGEGT. CDR3 bases: TGTGCCAGCAGTTACCGGGGGGCTCACAATGAGCAGTTCTTC. Translation: CASSYRGAHNEQFF.

This clone was seen a few times. CDR3 DNA: TGTGCCAGCAGTCCCGGGACAGGGTTATACGAGCAGTACTTC. Translated, it gives CASSPGTGLYEQYF. The V gene is TRBV27, the J gene TRBJ2-7; 9 nucleotides match TRBD1. The CDR3 is 14 amino acids. Germline values: CDR1 MNHEY, CDR2 SMNVEV (reference sequence). Unmatched junction bases numbered 6, after V lost 5 bases and J lost 4 bases.

The sample holds one count of this clone. V gene TRBV24-1 combines with J gene TRBJ2-3, with D possibly TRBD1 on 5 matching bases. CDR1 and CDR2 from the germline V gene are KGHDR and SFDVKD. The CDR3 sequence is 13 residues long. V was shortened by 11 bases and J by 0 bases, with 11 bases between the two germline ends. This CDR3 is CARLGVSTDTQYF. The DNA of the CDR3 is TGTGCCAGATTAGGGGTTAGCACAGATACGCAGTATTTT.

The rearrangement links TRBV6-2 or TRBV6-3 to TRBJ1-2; the match to TRBD1 covers 9 bases. This CDR3 region has 15 residues. The junction had 5 bases not matched to a gene; V was cut back by 2 bases and J by 4 bases. CDR1 is MNHEY, CDR2 SVGEGT, per germline. CDR3 region: CASSYPGQGIYGYTF. CDR3 DNA: TGTGCCAGCAGTTACCCGGGACAGGGTATCTATGGCTACACCTTC.

This clone was observed a handful of times. This sequence joins TRBV28 and TRBJ1-2; tentatively, D is TRBD1 (5 bases). Germline V gene sequence: CDR1 MDHEN, CDR2 SYDVKM. Between the trimmed V and J ends, which lost 3 bases and 7 bases, there was a span of 15 bases. This CDR3 region has 14 residues. CDR3 residues: CASSLLGGLRGYTF. The CDR3 bases are TGTGCCAGCAGTTTGTTGGGGGGACTTCGTGGCTACACCTTC.

This clone occurred once. The gene calls are TRBV12-3 or TRBV12-4 and TRBJ1-1; D is uncertain. The CDR3 covers 13 residues. The germline V and J ends were trimmed by 6 bases and 1 base, with 9 bases remaining between them. CDR3: CASSKFQNTEAFF. The DNA for the CDR3 is TGTGCCAGCAGCAAATTTCAGAACACTGAAGCTTTCTTT.

The chain links TRBV27 to TRBJ2-2, with 10 bases lining up with TRBD2. The germline V gene encodes CDR1 MNHEY and CDR2 SMNVEV (reference sequence). The V segment lost 10 bases and the J segment 0 bases; nucleotides outside the gene matches: 17. This CDR3 has 19 residues. The chain's CDR3 is CATPPPSTSGPTNTGELFF. The CDR3 coding sequence is TGTGCCACCCCACCCCCTTCGACTAGCGGGCCGACGAACACCGGGGAGCTGTTTTTT.

The gene calls are TRBV5-4 and TRBJ2-1; 13 nucleotides match TRBD2. The trim removed 3 bases at V and 9 bases at J, leaving 9 bases unmatched. CDR3 length: 16 amino acids. CDR1 and CDR2 (germline): SGHNT, YYREEE (reference sequence). CDR3 DNA: TGTGCCAGCAGCTCTGGACTAGCGGGAGTAGGGAGTGAGCAGTTCTTC. Protein product: CASSSGLAGVGSEQFF.

A few counts support this clone. The chain joins TRBV19 to TRBJ1-6, with 7 bases fitting TRBD1. The CDR3 runs 14 residues. The J segment lost 9 bases and the V segment lost 5 bases, leaving 7 bases of the junction unmatched. The germline CDR1 and CDR2 sequences are LNHDA and SQIVND (reference sequence). CDR3 DNA sequence: TGTGCCAGTAGTTTGGGACAGCGTATTTCACCCCTCCACTTT. This sequence encodes CASSLGQRISPLHF. The whole variable domain, remainder taken from reference TRBV19 and TRBJ1-6, is DGGITQSPKYLFRKEGQNVTLSCEQNLNHDAMYWYRQDPGQGLRLIYYSQIVNDFQKGDIAEGYSVSREKKESFPLTVTSAQKNPTAFYLCASSLGQRISPLHFGNGTRLTVT.